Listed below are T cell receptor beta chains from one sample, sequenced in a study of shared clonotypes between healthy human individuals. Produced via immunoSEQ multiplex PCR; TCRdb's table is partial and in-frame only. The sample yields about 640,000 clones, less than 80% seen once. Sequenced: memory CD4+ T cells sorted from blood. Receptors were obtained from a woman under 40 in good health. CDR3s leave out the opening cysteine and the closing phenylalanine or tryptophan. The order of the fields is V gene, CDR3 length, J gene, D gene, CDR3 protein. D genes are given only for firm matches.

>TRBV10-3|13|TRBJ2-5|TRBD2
AIRTSSGRPETQY
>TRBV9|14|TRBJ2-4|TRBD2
ASSVAPSGSYDIQY
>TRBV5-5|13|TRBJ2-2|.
ASSLRVSGTGELF
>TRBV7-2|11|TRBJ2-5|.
ASRQDSRETQY
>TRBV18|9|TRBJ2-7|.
ASSLGEEQY
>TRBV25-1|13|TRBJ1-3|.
ASSAFIGSGNTIY
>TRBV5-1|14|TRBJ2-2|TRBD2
ASSWTLAENTGELF
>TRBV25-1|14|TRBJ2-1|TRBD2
ASSDPRLAGAVEQF
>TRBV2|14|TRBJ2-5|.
ASSGSTWAGQETQY
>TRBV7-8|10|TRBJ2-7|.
ASSLRDFNPY
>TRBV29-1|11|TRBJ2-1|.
SAPWGGTNEQF
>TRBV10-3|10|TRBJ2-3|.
AISYRADTQY
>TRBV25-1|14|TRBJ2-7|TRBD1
ASSTTWGQGRGEQY
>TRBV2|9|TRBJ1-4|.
ASKGSIKLF
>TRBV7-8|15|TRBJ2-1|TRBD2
ASSPTPTSGRTNEQF
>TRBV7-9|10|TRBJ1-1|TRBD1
ASSWDRKDAF
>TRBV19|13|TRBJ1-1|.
ASTPTWGAYTEAF
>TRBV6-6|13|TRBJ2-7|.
ASSQGMGLPWEQY
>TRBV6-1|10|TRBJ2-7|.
ASSFLPYEQY
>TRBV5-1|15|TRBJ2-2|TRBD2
ASSLAAASGYTGELF
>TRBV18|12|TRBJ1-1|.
ASSPLRQGSAAF
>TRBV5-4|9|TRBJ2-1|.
ASSSLNEQF
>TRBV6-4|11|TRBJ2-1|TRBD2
ASSKSGNNEQF
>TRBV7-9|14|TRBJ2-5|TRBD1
ASSLAGRGPGETQY
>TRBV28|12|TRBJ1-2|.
ATRRPGSNYGYT
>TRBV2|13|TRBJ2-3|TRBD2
ASSGGSISTDTQY
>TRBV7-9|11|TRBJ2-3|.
ASSLDQVDTQY